The clone carrying this T cell receptor (beta chain) turned up a few times. What it binds is unknown. This sample stems from a study of T-cell reconstitution after alpha-beta-depleted transplantation in children. General study findings and limits: Newly made T cells mostly supplied T-cell counts and diversity one year after transplant.

Unique molecular identifiers were used in preparing the TCRbeta library. One entry per CDR3 protein results from TCRdb running MiXCR on the PCR reads. The top ten clones hold 98% of a sample with about 58,000 distinct CDR3 sequences, 44% of them seen once. The CDR3 is made up of 11 amino acids. Germline V CDR1 and CDR2: SGHVS, FQNEAQ. V was cut by 2 bases and J by 9 bases, with 5 bases left in between. This TCR derives from a male patient between 5 and 17 years old who had a stem cell transplant for acute lymphoblastic leukemia, so the T cells may come from the graft donor. The chain combines TRBV7-8 with TRBJ2-1, with D uncertain. This sample comprised PBMCs, mostly from graft donor cells, obtained 360 days after TCRalphabeta/CD19-depleted stem cell transplant. CDR3 in DNA: TGTGCCAGCAGCTTAACGAGTGAGCAGTTCTTC. As protein: CASSLTSEQFF.